This TCR beta chain was documented in a study of blood T cell repertoires in COVID-19. Whole-study context: Samples taken during acute and convalescent COVID-19 were collected in the United States, Italy and Spain. T cells, B-cell-depleted T cells, or PBMCs provided the cDNA or gDNA that served as material.

Germline trimming cut 1 base from V and 3 bases from J; bases unmatched to any gene: 6. Per germline, CDR1 SGHRS and CDR2 YFSETQ. The CDR3 is 15 residues long. In the authors' methods: Researchers report that nucleated cell counts were estimated from reference gene primer amplification. Only in-frame clones appear in the TCRdb table, and some are missing; sequencing was by immunoSEQ multiplex PCR. The V and J calls and clone size come from that table; D and trimming were worked out from the DNA. The table shows 100,000 to 150,000 clones, with about 90% occurring only once. The sequence was collected from a woman in her seventies with acute or convalescent COVID-19. The rearrangement links TRBV5-1 to TRBJ2-7; 8 nucleotides match TRBD1. Sequences were obtained from peripheral blood. The CDR3 protein is CASSLMGQEYYEQYF. CDR3 DNA: TGCGCCAGCAGCTTGATGGGACAGGAGTACTACGAGCAGTACTTC.